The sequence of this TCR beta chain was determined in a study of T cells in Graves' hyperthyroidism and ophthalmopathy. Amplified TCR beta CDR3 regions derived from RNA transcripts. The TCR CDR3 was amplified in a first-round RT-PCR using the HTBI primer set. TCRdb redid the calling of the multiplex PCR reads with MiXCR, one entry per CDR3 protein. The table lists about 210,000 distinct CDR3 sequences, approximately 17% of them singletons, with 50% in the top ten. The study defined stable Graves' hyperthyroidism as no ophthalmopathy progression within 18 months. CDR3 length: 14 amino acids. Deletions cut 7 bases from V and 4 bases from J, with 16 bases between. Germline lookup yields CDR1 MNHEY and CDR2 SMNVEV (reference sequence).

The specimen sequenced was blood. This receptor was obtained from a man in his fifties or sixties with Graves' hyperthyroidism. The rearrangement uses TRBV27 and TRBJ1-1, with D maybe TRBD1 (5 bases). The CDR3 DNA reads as TGTGCCAGCACCGCTCGCGGGGGAGTCACTGAAGCTTTCTTT. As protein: CASTARGGVTEAFF.